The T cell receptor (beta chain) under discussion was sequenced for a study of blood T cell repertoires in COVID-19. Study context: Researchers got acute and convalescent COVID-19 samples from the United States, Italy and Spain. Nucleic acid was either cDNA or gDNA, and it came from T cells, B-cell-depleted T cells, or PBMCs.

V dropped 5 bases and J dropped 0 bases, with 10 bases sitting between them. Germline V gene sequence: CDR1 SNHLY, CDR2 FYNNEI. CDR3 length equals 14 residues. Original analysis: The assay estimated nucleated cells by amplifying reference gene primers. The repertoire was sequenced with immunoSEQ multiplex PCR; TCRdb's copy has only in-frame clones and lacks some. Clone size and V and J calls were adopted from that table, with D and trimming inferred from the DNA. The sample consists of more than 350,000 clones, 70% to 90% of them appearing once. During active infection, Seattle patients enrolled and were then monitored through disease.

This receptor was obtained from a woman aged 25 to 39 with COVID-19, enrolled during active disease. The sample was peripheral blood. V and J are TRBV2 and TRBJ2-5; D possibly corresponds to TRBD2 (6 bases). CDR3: CASSRDLNQETQYF. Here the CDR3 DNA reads TGTGCCAGCAGTAGGGACTTGAACCAAGAGACCCAGTACTTC.